Listed below are T cell receptor beta chains from one sample, sequenced in a study of T-cell memory formation after mild COVID-19. One entry per CDR3 protein, called by TCRdb with MiXCR from the 5' RACE reads. Among 400,000 to 500,000 distinct CDR3 sequences listed, roughly 24% were seen once. The sequencing input was PBMCs or a T cell subset sorted from them (not recorded which). These TCRs come from an adult woman who had mild COVID-19 (a few samples of this study predate the infection). Cell type and time point are not known. The CDR3 runs from the conserved cysteine through the conserved F or W. A D gene is named only where the DNA matches it firmly. A clone size is listed for some rows: how often the clone was seen (once, few, many), or a class if it is expanded.

D	V	size	J	DNA	CDR3
-	TRBV7-8	few	TRBJ2-5	TGTGCCAGCAGCTCCGGGGACGGGGGTTGGAAGACCCAGTACTTC	CASSSGDGGWKTQYF
TRBD1	TRBV12-3/TRBV12-4	few	TRBJ2-6	TGTGCCAGCAGTGGGGACAGGGGTCGACTTCGCTCTGGGGCCAACGTCCTGACTTTC	CASSGDRGRLRSGANVLTF
-	TRBV20-1	many	TRBJ2-5	TGCAGTGCTAGAGGCCCACTGGGGCGGGAGGCAGGGGGGACCCAGTACTTC	CSARGPLGREAGGTQYF
-	TRBV20-1	few	TRBJ2-7	TGCAGTGCTAGTGCGGGGTTCTCCTACGAGCAGTACTTC	CSASAGFSYEQYF
TRBD1	TRBV27	few	TRBJ2-7	TGTGCCAGCAGTCCGGACAGGGGGGGCGAGCAGTACTTC	CASSPDRGGEQYF
TRBD2	TRBV20-1	-	TRBJ2-6	TGCAGTGCTATTAGCGGGGCGTCTGGGGCCAACGTCCTGACTTTC	CSAISGASGANVLTF
-	TRBV15	few	TRBJ2-1	TGTGCCACCAGCAGAGATATGGCAGGGGCTTACAATGAGCAGTTCTTC	CATSRDMAGAYNEQFF
-	TRBV5-6	-	TRBJ1-5	TGTGCCAGCAGCTTGGGGCAGGCGGATCAGCCCCAGCATTTT	CASSLGQADQPQHF
-	TRBV7-6	few	TRBJ2-3	TGTGCCAGCAGCTTATTTCTGGCAGACCGATTCACAGATACGCAGTATTTT	CASSLFLADRFTDTQYF
-	TRBV7-6	few	TRBJ2-5	TGTGCCAGCAGGGATGTAGAGACCCAGTACTTC	CASRDVETQYF
TRBD1	TRBV7-9	few	TRBJ2-2	TGTGCCAGCAGCGGACAGGGGGCGACCGGGGAGCTGTTTTTT	CASSGQGATGELFF
TRBD2	TRBV7-6	-	TRBJ2-3	TGTGCCAGCAGCCGAGAGGCTAGCGGGGGAGTCATGAATACGCAGTATTTT	CASSREASGGVMNTQYF
-	TRBV12-3/TRBV12-4	few	TRBJ2-7	TGTGCCAGCAGTCCCTCCTGGGAAGAGCAGTACTTC	CASSPSWEEQYF
TRBD2	TRBV20-1	-	TRBJ2-5	TGCAGTGCCCCAACCTTAGCGGGGGGCCCTGGGGAGACCCAGTACTTC	CSAPTLAGGPGETQYF
-	TRBV20-1	few	TRBJ1-2	TGCAGTGCTAGAGGGTTACAGGGTCATGGCTACACCTTC	CSARGLQGHGYTF
-	TRBV9	-	TRBJ1-2	TGTGCCAGCAGCCCCTCGGGCGGACGCTATGGCTACACCTTC	CASSPSGGRYGYTF
TRBD1	TRBV12-3/TRBV12-4	few	TRBJ1-2	TGTGCCAGCAGTCCCAGTGGGGACAGGGGCGAGTATGGCTACACCTTC	CASSPSGDRGEYGYTF
TRBD1	TRBV2	-	TRBJ1-2	TGTGCCAGCAGAAAGGACAGGGCAGGTGGCTACACCTTC	CASRKDRAGGYTF
TRBD1	TRBV7-9	few	TRBJ2-2	TGTGCCAGCAGCTCGGGACAGCGACGAGACGCCGGGGAGCTGTTTTTT	CASSSGQRRDAGELFF
-	TRBV4-2	few	TRBJ2-7	TGTGCCAGCAGCCAAGGTCTGCACAGGGTGCCTGAGGCCTACGAGCAGTACTTC	CASSQGLHRVPEAYEQYF
-	TRBV5-1	few	TRBJ1-5	TGCGCCAGCAGCCCTGGGGACAGCAATCAGCCCCAGCATTTT	CASSPGDSNQPQHF
-	TRBV7-8	-	TRBJ1-1	TGTGCCAGCAGCTTAGTTCACAGGGTGGGGGACACTGAAGCTTTCTTT	CASSLVHRVGDTEAFF
-	TRBV2	-	TRBJ1-2	TGTGCCAGCAGTGAAGAGGGGGGGCATCGTGGCTACACCTTC	CASSEEGGHRGYTF
TRBD1	TRBV6-1	many	TRBJ2-7	TGTGCCAGCAGTGAAGAGGGACAGGGTTCCTACGAGCAGTACTTC	CASSEEGQGSYEQYF
-	TRBV2	-	TRBJ1-5	TGTGCCAGCAGTGACCTTATGGGCAATCAGCCCCAGCATTTT	CASSDLMGNQPQHF
TRBD1	TRBV6-1	few	TRBJ2-1	TGTGCCAGCAGTCCCCGACAGGGGGGCAATGAGCAGTTCTTC	CASSPRQGGNEQFF
TRBD1	TRBV20-1	-	TRBJ1-5	TGCAGTGCCGGATCAAGTATGACAGGGGGAATAACTCAGCCCCAGCATTTT	CSAGSSMTGGITQPQHF
-	TRBV7-2	few	TRBJ1-2	TGTGCCAGCAGCACATCGTGGGGCGCGGGTGGCTACACCTTC	CASSTSWGAGGYTF
TRBD2	TRBV7-6	few	TRBJ2-1	TGTGCCAGCAGCTTAGCGCTTGGACTAGCGGGGGGTGAGCAGTTCTTC	CASSLALGLAGGEQFF
TRBD1	TRBV28	-	TRBJ2-5	TGTGCCAGCAGTTACGCCGGGACAGCTAAAGAGACCCAGTACTTC	CASSYAGTAKETQYF
-	TRBV5-1	few	TRBJ1-6	TGCGCCAGCAGCTTGGTAAGCGGTTTCGGTTCACCCCTCCACTTT	CASSLVSGFGSPLHF
TRBD2	TRBV7-2	many	TRBJ2-7	TGTGCCAGCAGCAAGACTAGCGGGTCCTCCGGGTACGAGCAGTACTTC	CASSKTSGSSGYEQYF
TRBD1	TRBV5-1	few	TRBJ2-7	TGCGCCAGCAGCTTTGAACCAGACAGGGGGCTGGGCGAGCAGTACTTC	CASSFEPDRGLGEQYF